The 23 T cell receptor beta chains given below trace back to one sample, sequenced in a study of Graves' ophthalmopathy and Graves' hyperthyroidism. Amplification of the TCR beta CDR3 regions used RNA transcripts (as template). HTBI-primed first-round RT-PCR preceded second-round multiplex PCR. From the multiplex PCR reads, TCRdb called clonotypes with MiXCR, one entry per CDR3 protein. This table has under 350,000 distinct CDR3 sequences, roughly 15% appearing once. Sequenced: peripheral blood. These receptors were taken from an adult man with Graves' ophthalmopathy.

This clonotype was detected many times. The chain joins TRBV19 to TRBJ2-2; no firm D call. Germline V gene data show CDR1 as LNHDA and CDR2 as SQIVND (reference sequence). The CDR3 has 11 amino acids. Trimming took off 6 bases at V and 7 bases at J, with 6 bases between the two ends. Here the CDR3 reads CASRWGGELFF. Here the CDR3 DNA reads TGTGCCAGTAGGTGGGGCGGGGAGCTGTTTTTT.

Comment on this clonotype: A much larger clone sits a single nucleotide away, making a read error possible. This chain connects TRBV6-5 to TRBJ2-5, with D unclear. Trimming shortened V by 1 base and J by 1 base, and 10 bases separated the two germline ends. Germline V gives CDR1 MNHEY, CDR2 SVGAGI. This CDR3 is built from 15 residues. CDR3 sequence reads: CASSYYWEIQETQYF. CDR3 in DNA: TGTGCCAGCAGTTACTACTGGGAAATCCAAGAGACCCAGTACTTC.

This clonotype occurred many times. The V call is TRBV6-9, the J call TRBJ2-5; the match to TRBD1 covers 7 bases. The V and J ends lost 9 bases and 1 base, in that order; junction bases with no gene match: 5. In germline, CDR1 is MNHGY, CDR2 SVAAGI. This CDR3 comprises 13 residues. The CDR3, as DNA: TGTGCCAGATACAGGGGTCTCCAAGAGACCCAGTACTTC. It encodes CARYRGLQETQYF.

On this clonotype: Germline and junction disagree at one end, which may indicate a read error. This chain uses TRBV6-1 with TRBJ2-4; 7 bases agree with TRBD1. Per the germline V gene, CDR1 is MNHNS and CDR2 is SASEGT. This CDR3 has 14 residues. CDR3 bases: TGTGCCAGTGAACAGGGGCTGTCCAAAAACGTTCAGTACTTC. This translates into CASEQGLSKNVQYF.

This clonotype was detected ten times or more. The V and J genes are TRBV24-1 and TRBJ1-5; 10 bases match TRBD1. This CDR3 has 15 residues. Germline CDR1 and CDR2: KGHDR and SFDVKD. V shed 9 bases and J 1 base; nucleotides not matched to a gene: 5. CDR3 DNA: TGTGCCACCGCCGGACAGGGGGAAAGCAATCAGCCCCAGCATTTT. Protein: CATAGQGESNQPQHF.

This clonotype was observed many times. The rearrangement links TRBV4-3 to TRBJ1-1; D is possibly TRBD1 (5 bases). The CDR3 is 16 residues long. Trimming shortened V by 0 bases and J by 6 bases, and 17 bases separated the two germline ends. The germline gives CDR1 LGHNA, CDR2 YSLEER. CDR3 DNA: TGCGCCAGCAGCCAAGATAGTGGCCCACTAGGGGCTGAAGCTTTCTTT. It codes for CASSQDSGPLGAEAFF.

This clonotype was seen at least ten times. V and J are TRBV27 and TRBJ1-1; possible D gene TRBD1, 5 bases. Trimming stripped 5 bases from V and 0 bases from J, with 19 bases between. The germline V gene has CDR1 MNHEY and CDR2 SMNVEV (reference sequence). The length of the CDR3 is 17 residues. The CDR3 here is CASSAFANRYLNTEAFF. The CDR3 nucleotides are TGTGCCAGCAGTGCCTTCGCAAACAGGTACTTGAACACTGAAGCTTTCTTT.

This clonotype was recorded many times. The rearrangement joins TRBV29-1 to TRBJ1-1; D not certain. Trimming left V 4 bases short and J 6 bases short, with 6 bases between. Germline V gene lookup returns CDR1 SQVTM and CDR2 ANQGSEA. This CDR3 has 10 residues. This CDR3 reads CSVVGSEAFF. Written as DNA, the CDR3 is TGCAGCGTTGTTGGATCTGAAGCTTTCTTT.

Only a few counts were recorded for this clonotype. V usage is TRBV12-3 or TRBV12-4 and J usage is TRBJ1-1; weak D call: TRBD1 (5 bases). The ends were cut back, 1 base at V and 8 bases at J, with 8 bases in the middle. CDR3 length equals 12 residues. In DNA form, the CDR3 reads TGTGCCAGCAGTTTAGGACAGCCCGAAGCTTTCTTT. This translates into CASSLGQPEAFF.

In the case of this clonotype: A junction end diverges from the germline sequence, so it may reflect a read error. The CDR3 sequence is CASSFSETGGDGYIF. The CDR3 DNA sequence: TGCGCCAGCAGCTTCTCCGAGACAGGGGGCGATGGCTACATCTTC. The chain couples TRBV5-1 to TRBJ1-2, with 10 positions matching TRBD1. Germline V gene data show CDR1 as SGHRS and CDR2 as YFSETQ. The CDR3 totals 15 residues.

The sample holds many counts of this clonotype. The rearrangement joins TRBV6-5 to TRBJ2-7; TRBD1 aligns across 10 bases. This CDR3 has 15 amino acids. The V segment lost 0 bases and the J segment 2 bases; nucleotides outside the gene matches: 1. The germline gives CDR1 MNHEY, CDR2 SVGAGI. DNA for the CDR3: TGTGCCAGCAGTTACTCGACAGGGGGCGCCTACGAGCAGTACTTC. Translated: CASSYSTGGAYEQYF.

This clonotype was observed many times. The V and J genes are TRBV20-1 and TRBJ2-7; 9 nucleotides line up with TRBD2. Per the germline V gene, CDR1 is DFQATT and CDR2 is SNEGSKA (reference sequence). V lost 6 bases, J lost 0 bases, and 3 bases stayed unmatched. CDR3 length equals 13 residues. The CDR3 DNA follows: TGCAGTGCCAATAGCGGGAGCTCCTACGAGCAGTACTTC. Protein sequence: CSANSGSSYEQYF.

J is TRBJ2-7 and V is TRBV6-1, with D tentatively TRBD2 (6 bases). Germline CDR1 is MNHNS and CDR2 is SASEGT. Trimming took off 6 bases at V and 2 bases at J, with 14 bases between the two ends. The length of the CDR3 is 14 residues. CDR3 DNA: TGTGCCAGCAGGGGGGGACTGACGACCTACGAGCAGTACTTC. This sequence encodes CASRGGLTTYEQYF.

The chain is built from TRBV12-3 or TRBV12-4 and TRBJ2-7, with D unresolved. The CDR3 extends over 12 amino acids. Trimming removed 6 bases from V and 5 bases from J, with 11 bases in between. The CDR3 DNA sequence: TGTGCCAGCAGCCCTTGGGTCCACGAGCAGTACTTC. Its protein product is CASSPWVHEQYF.

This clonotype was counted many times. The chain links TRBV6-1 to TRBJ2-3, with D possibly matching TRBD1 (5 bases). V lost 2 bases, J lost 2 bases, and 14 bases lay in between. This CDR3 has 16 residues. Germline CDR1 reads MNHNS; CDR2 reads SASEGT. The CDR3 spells CASSEYDRRNTDTQYF. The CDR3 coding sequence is TGTGCCAGCAGTGAATATGACAGAAGAAACACAGATACGCAGTATTTT.

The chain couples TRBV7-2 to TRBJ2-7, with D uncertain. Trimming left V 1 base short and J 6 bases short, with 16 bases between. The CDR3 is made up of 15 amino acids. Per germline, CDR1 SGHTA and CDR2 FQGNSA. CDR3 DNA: TGTGCCAGCAGCTTAGGGCGTCCCCCGGTGAGCGAGCAGTACTTC. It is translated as CASSLGRPPVSEQYF.

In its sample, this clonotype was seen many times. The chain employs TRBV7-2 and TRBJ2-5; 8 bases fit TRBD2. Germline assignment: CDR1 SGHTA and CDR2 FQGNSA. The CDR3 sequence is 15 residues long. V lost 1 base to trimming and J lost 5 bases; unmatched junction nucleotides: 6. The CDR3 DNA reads TGTGCCAGCAGCTTAGAACTAGCGGCCTATGAGACCCAGTACTTC. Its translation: CASSLELAAYETQYF.

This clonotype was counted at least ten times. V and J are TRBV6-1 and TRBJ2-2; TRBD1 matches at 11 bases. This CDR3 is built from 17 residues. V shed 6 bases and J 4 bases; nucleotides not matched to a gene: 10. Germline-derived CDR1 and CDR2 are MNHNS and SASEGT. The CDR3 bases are TGTGCCAGCAGCTCCGGGACAGGGGGGTTTACCACCGGGGAGCTGTTTTTT. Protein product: CASSSGTGGFTTGELFF.

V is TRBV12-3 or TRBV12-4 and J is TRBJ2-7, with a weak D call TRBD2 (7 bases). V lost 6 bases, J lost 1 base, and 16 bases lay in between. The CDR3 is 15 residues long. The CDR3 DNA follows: TGTGCCAGCAGCGGGGGCGCGGGAGAATCCTACGAGCAGTACTTC. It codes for CASSGGAGESYEQYF.

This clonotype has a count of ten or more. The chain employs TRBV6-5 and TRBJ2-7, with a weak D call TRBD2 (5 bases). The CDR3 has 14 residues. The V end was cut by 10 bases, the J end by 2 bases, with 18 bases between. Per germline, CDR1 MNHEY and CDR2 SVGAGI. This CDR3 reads CATVFGERTYEQYF. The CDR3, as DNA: TGTGCCACCGTATTCGGGGAGCGAACCTACGAGCAGTACTTC.

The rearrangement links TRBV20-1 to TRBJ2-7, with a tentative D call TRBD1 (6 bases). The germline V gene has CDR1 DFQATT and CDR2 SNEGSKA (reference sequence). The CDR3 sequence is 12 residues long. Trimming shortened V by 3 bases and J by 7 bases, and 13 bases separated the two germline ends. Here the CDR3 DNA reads TGCAGTGCTAGGACGGGACAAACAGAGCAGTACTTC. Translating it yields CSARTGQTEQYF.

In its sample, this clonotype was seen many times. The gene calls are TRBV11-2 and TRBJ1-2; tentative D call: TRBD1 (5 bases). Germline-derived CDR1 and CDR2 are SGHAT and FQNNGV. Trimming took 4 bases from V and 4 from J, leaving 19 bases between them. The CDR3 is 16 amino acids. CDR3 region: CASSSRAGRWGYGYTF. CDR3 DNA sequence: TGTGCCAGCAGCTCCAGAGCAGGGAGATGGGGCTATGGCTACACCTTC.

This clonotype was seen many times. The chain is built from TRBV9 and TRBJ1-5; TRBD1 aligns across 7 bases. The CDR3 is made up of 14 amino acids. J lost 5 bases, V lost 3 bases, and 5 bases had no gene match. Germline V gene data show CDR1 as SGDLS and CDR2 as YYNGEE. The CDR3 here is CASSAQGTDQPQHF. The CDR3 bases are TGTGCCAGCAGCGCACAGGGGACCGATCAGCCCCAGCATTTT.